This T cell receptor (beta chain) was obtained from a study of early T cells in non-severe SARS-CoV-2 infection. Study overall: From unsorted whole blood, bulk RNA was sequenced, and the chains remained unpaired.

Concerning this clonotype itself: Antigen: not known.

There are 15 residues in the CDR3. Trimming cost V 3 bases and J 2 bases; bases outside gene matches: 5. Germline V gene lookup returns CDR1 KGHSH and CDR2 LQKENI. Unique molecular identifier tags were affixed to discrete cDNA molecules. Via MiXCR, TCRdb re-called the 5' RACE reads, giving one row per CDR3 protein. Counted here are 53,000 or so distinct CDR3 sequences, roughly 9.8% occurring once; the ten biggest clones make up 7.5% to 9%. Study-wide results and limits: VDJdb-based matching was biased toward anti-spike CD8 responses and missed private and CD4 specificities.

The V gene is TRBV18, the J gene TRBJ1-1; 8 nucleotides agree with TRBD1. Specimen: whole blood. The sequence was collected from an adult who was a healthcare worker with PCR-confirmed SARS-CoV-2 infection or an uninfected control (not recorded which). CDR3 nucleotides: TGTGCCAGCTCACCCCAGGGACAGGCAAACACTGAAGCTTTCTTT. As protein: CASSPQGQANTEAFF.